This TCR beta chain was identified in a study of blood T cell repertoires in COVID-19. Background on the study: Acute and convalescent COVID-19 samples came from the United States, Italy and Spain. Sample material is recorded as cDNA or gDNA derived from T cells, B-cell-depleted T cells, or PBMCs.

Source study methods: Reference gene primer amplification gave estimated nucleated cell counts. The protocol was immunoSEQ multiplex PCR, while the TCRdb copy is restricted to in-frame clones and leaves out a portion. D and trimming come from the DNA, and the V and J calls and clone size come from that table. The table shows approximately 210,000 clones, with almost 85% occurring only once. Germline CDR1 is SGHDT and CDR2 is YYEEEE. There are 18 residues in the CDR3. Trimming left V 2 bases short and J 2 bases short, with 22 bases between. The source is a middle-aged woman with acute or convalescent COVID-19. The chain combines TRBV5-6 with TRBJ1-2; D not certain. What was sequenced was peripheral blood. The CDR3 DNA follows: TGTGCCAGCAGCTTACCAGTTTCGTTGGCAGACACAAACTATGGCTACACCTTC. This encodes CASSLPVSLADTNYGYTF.